This T cell receptor beta chain stems from a study of regulatory T cells in long-lasting Graves disease. The CDR3 is 15 residues long. V was trimmed by 4 bases and J by 3 bases, leaving 12 bases between them. Per the germline V gene, CDR1 is MNHEY and CDR2 is SMNVEV (reference sequence). Documented time point: newly diagnosed GD, antithyroid drugs for less than 3 months. The TCR library was prepared using RNA isolated from PBMCs. Arm-PCR of CDR3 regions with iRepertoire HTBI primers generated TCR beta libraries. TCRdb independently ran MiXCR on the multiplex PCR reads; one entry per CDR3 protein. The repertoire holds about 380,000 distinct CDR3 sequences, with around 15% as singletons. This clonotype was seen ten or more times.

The receptor was isolated from a female donor with Graves disease. The chain carries TRBV27 and TRBJ2-2; possible D gene TRBD1, 6 bases. Sequenced here: peripheral blood mononuclear cells (PBMCs), sampled at new diagnosis, from a patient treated with antithyroid drugs. Written as DNA, the CDR3 is TGTGCCAGCAGTTCAGGGGAAGTGGACACCGGGGAGCTGTTTTTT. Amino acid sequence: CASSSGEVDTGELFF.